A selection of T cell receptor beta chains follows, all from one sample in a study of CD8 T cells in ankylosing spondylitis. TCRdb recomputed calls from the 5' RACE reads with MiXCR, one row per CDR3 protein. This table has about 360,000 distinct CDR3 sequences, approximately 20% appearing once. The source material was blood, either unsorted or a sorted T cell fraction (not recorded which). The source is a male donor with ankylosing spondylitis or in good health (not recorded which). The CDR3 runs from the conserved cysteine through the conserved F or W. A D gene is named only where the DNA matches it firmly. A clone size is listed for some rows: how often the clone was seen (once, few, many), or a class if it is expanded.

TRBJ2-3,few,TRBD2,TRBV3-1,CASSQETSGAASTDTQYF,TGTGCCAGCAGCCAAGAAACTAGCGGGGCCGCTAGCACAGATACGCAGTATTTT
TRBJ1-2,NA,NA,TRBV29-1,CSVVLTDGYTF,TGCAGCGTTGTTCTAACGGATGGCTACACCTTC
TRBJ2-1,few,NA,TRBV11-2,CASSPWGTGYNEQFF,TGTGCCAGCAGCCCATGGGGGACGGGGTACAATGAGCAGTTCTTC
TRBJ2-7,NA,TRBD1,TRBV11-2,CASSLNRGREQYF,TGTGCCAGCAGCTTAAATAGGGGGCGGGAGCAGTACTTC
TRBJ1-2,few,NA,TRBV7-3,CAKPGNYGYTF,TGTGCCAAGCCCGGGAACTATGGCTACACCTTC
TRBJ2-1,few,TRBD1,TRBV4-1,CASSQWTGSSYNEQFF,TGCGCCAGCAGCCAATGGACAGGGAGCTCCTACAATGAGCAGTTCTTC
TRBJ2-1,NA,TRBD1,TRBV6-5,CASSYSPRQGAYNEQFF,TGTGCCAGCAGTTACTCCCCCCGACAGGGGGCCTACAATGAGCAGTTCTTC
TRBJ1-4,NA,NA,TRBV7-9,CASSNGASEKLFF,TGTGCCAGCAGCAACGGGGCGAGTGAAAAACTGTTTTTT
TRBJ2-2,NA,NA,TRBV14,CASSQDGYGELFF,TGTGCCAGCAGCCAAGACGGGTACGGGGAGCTGTTTTTT
TRBJ1-4,few,NA,TRBV10-3,CATGPNSDGGEKLFF,TGTGCCACAGGACCCAACAGCGATGGGGGCGAAAAACTGTTTTTT
TRBJ2-5,few,TRBD2,TRBV5-5,CASSRGTNQETQYF,TGTGCCAGCAGCCGAGGGACTAACCAAGAGACCCAGTACTTC
TRBJ2-5,NA,TRBD1,TRBV4-1,CASSQAGQGFQETQYF,TGCGCCAGCAGCCAAGCCGGACAGGGGTTCCAAGAGACCCAGTACTTC
TRBJ2-7,few,NA,TRBV6-5,CASSYLPHTYEQYF,TGTGCCAGCAGTTACTTGCCCCATACCTACGAGCAGTACTTC
TRBJ2-2,NA,NA,TRBV3-1,CASSQRVTGELFF,TGTGCCAGCAGCCAAAGGGTCACCGGGGAGCTGTTTTTT
TRBJ2-3,few,NA,TRBV5-1,CASSSQDRTDTQYF,TGCGCCAGCAGCTCCCAGGATAGGACAGATACGCAGTATTTT
TRBJ2-1,NA,NA,TRBV7-8,CASTSLWDVDEQFF,TGTGCCAGCACCTCTTTATGGGATGTTGATGAGCAGTTCTTC
TRBJ2-3,few,NA,TRBV5-6,CASSLGGYHTQYF,TGTGCCAGCAGCTTGGGGGGCTACCATACGCAGTATTTT
TRBJ2-5,NA,NA,TRBV4-1,CASSPLEEDPEETQYF,TGCGCCAGCAGCCCCTTGGAAGAGGATCCTGAAGAGACCCAGTACTTC
TRBJ2-7,few,TRBD1,TRBV20-1,CSARVTDRGLYEQYF,TGCAGTGCTAGAGTTACGGACAGGGGGCTCTACGAGCAGTACTTC
TRBJ2-1,few,TRBD2,TRBV4-2,CASSPVTGGRNEQFF,TGTGCCAGCAGCCCTGTTACGGGGGGGCGGAATGAGCAGTTCTTC
TRBJ2-7,few,NA,TRBV10-1,CASSERAGIGEQYF,TGCGCCAGCAGTGAGAGGGCAGGAATAGGCGAGCAGTACTTC
TRBJ2-7,NA,NA,TRBV11-2,CASSPSYGGYEQYF,TGTGCCAGCAGCCCGTCATACGGGGGCTACGAGCAGTACTTC
TRBJ2-3,many,NA,TRBV29-1,CSVEEWRQRALTQYF,TGCAGCGTTGAAGAGTGGAGACAGCGGGCTCTTACGCAGTATTTT
TRBJ1-1,few,NA,TRBV9,CASSPGTDGPRTTEAFF,TGTGCCAGCAGCCCCGGGACGGATGGGCCCCGGACCACTGAAGCTTTCTTT
TRBJ2-1,few,NA,TRBV9,CASSVEGGARAEQFF,TGTGCCAGCAGCGTAGAAGGGGGAGCGCGTGCTGAGCAGTTCTTC
TRBJ2-3,NA,NA,TRBV20-1,CSAPYRALADTQYF,TGCAGTGCGCCTTACAGGGCATTGGCAGATACGCAGTATTTT
TRBJ2-7,NA,TRBD2,TRBV7-9,CASSTTSQGLAYEQYF,TGTGCCAGCAGCACAACCTCACAGGGACTAGCCTACGAGCAGTACTTC
TRBJ2-7,NA,TRBD1,TRBV12-3/TRBV12-4,CASSPGQGKGYYEQYF,TGTGCCAGCAGTCCAGGACAGGGTAAGGGCTACTACGAGCAGTACTTC
TRBJ2-7,NA,TRBD1,TRBV12-3/TRBV12-4,CASSPGPGTGVYEQYF,TGTGCCAGCAGCCCCGGCCCCGGGACAGGGGTTTACGAGCAGTACTTC
TRBJ2-5,NA,NA,TRBV20-1,CSARYKEGETQYF,TGCAGTGCTAGATACAAGGAGGGGGAGACCCAGTACTTC
TRBJ2-1,few,TRBD2,TRBV12-5,CASGLGVAGGFYNEQFF,TGTGCTAGTGGTTTGGGGGTAGCGGGGGGTTTTTACAATGAGCAGTTCTTC
TRBJ1-5,NA,NA,TRBV6-1,CASSSEQSQPQHF,TGTGCCAGCAGCTCCGAACAGTCGCAGCCCCAGCATTTT
TRBJ2-4,NA,TRBD2,TRBV5-5,CARDPRGMAKNIQYF,TGTGCCAGGGACCCGCGGGGGATGGCCAAAAACATTCAGTACTTC
TRBJ2-7,few,NA,TRBV5-4,CASSSPDSQQIYEQYF,TGTGCCAGCAGCTCCCCCGACAGCCAGCAAATCTACGAGCAGTACTTC
TRBJ2-3,NA,NA,TRBV20-1,CSAEGGAHTDTQYF,TGCAGTGCCGAAGGGGGGGCTCACACAGATACGCAGTATTTT
TRBJ1-6,NA,TRBD1,TRBV5-1,CASSLTGTEISSPLHF,TGCGCCAGCAGCTTAACCGGGACAGAAATATCTTCACCCCTCCACTTT
TRBJ2-1,once,NA,TRBV15,CATSPGRGYEQFF,TGTGCCACCAGCCCCGGGAGAGGCTATGAGCAGTTCTTC
TRBJ2-3,few,NA,TRBV20-1,CSASAGPSTDTQYF,TGCAGTGCTTCGGCCGGGCCAAGCACAGATACGCAGTATTTT
TRBJ2-1,NA,TRBD2,TRBV5-1,CASSTSIAGEIYNEQFF,TGCGCCAGCAGCACGTCTATAGCGGGGGAAATTTACAATGAGCAGTTCTTC